The following is a T cell receptor beta chain sequence with its context. What it binds is not known. The data derive from a study of OX40 agonist ivuxolimab in advanced cancers. Study-level results: Clonal expansion was among the lowest in partial responders at 0.1-3.0 mg/kg, especially CD8+.

This CDR3 region has 14 residues. Germline V gene data show CDR1 as LNHDA and CDR2 as SQIVND (reference sequence). V lost 4 bases to trimming and J lost 4 bases, with 13 bases between them. Measured with immunoSEQ multiplex PCR; TCRdb has only the in-frame clones, and not every one. This sample carries approximately 13,000 clones, 82% of them seen once, and the ten largest clones take about two fifths. This clonotype was obtained from an adult with an advanced solid tumor such as melanoma, head and neck, liver or kidney cancer. The J gene is TRBJ1-1, the V gene TRBV19; no firm D call. The sample in question was CD4+ or CD8+ T cells sorted from blood, obtained in a trial of the OX40 agonist ivuxolimab. The CDR3 is CASSTPGGITEAFF. The CDR3 DNA is TGTGCCAGTAGTACCCCGGGAGGGATCACTGAAGCTTTCTTT.